Each of the 13 T cell receptor beta chains below was sequenced from the same sample in a study of CD8+CD57+ T cells in acquired aplastic anemia. Patients chosen for sequencing had shown CD8+CD57+ cell expansion by flow cytometry. Profiling of TCR beta VDJ combinations and CDR3 sequences used genomic DNA as template. A single record per CDR3 protein comes from TCRdb applying MiXCR to the reads. The sample has some 150,000 distinct CDR3 sequences; around half are singletons. The specimen sequenced was sorted CD4+, CD8+, or CD8+CD57+ T cells (not recorded which) from PBMCs. The receptors stem from a human donor with aplastic anemia.

The chain recombines TRBV6-4 with TRBJ2-3; the match to TRBD2 covers 7 bases. This CDR3 is built from 14 residues. Germline CDR1 MRHNA, CDR2 SNTAGT. After removal of 0 bases from V and 4 bases from J, the junction contained 1 base not matched to a gene. This CDR3 is CASSDSAGADTQYF. CDR3 sequence (DNA): TGTGCCAGCAGTGACTCTGCGGGGGCAGATACGCAGTATTTT.

The V gene is TRBV7-3, the J gene TRBJ1-3; D is undetermined. CDR1 SGHTA and CDR2 FQGTGA come from the germline V gene. The CDR3 runs 15 residues. The V gene lost 1 base and the J gene lost 3 bases, with 10 bases spanning the gap. The DNA for the CDR3 is TGTGCCAGCAGCTTAAGCGGTTCAGTTGGAAACACCATATATTTT. Translation: CASSLSGSVGNTIYF. The full variable domain, in which reference TRBV7-3 and TRBJ1-3 provide the parts outside the CDR3, is GAGVSQTPSNKVTEKGKYVELRCDPISGHTALYWYRQSLGQGPEFLIYFQGTGAADDSGLPNDRFFAVRPEGSVSTLKIQRTERGDSAVYLCASSLSGSVGNTIYFGEGSWLTVV.

This clonotype came up many times. The chain combines TRBV5-6 with TRBJ1-2; tentative D call: TRBD1 (5 bases). Between the trimmed V and J ends, which lost 5 bases and 8 bases, there was a span of 22 bases. The CDR3 spans 15 residues. Germline V gene sequence: CDR1 SGHDT, CDR2 YYEEEE. The CDR3 here is CASRERGQPSRGYTF. CDR3 bases: TGTGCCAGCAGGGAAAGGGGCCAGCCTAGTAGGGGCTACACCTTC.

The sample holds a few counts of this clonotype. At one boundary the junction diverges from the germline segment, which might be a read error. The genes are TRBV7-9 and TRBJ2-1; D possibly corresponds to TRBD2 (6 bases). The CDR3 consists of 12 residues. Germline V gene data show CDR1 as SEHNR and CDR2 as FQNEAQ (reference sequence). The CDR3 sequence: CASSLEGNEQFF. The DNA for the CDR3 is TGCGCCAGCAGCTTGGAGGGGAATGAGCAGTTCTTC.

This clonotype was picked up one time. V and J are TRBV10-1 and TRBJ2-5; D possibly uses TRBD1 or TRBD2 (6 bases each). The CDR3 is 16 residues long. V lost 3 bases to trimming and J lost 2 bases, with 16 bases between them. Germline assignment: CDR1 WNHNN and CDR2 SYGVQD (reference sequence). Here the CDR3 DNA reads TGCGCCAGCAGTGATGGTCTGGAGGGGGAACAAGAGACCCAGTACTTC. Translation: CASSDGLEGEQETQYF.

The chain joins TRBV19 to TRBJ2-5, with 8 bases fitting TRBD2. Trimming cost V 3 bases and J 5 bases; bases outside gene matches: 8. CDR1 is LNHDA and CDR2 is SQIVND in the germline V gene (reference sequence). This CDR3 has 15 residues. Here the CDR3 reads CASSIEGTRVETQYF. CDR3 sequence (DNA): TGTGCCAGTAGTATCGAGGGGACTAGGGTTGAGACCCAGTACTTC.

This clonotype occurred many times. The chain is built from TRBV20-1 and TRBJ1-6; D is uncertain. The V end lost 4 bases, the J end lost 4 bases, and 14 bases lay between the germline ends. There are 15 residues in the CDR3. Germline V gene data show CDR1 as DFQATT and CDR2 as SNEGSKA (reference sequence). The CDR3 DNA sequence: TGCAGTGCTACACGGTCAGCGTTATATAATTCACCCCTCCACTTT. This encodes CSATRSALYNSPLHF.

This clonotype came up many times. This chain connects TRBV29-1 to TRBJ2-3; perhaps D is TRBD1 or TRBD2 (7 bases each). CDR1 SQVTM and CDR2 ANQGSEA come from the germline V gene. Trimming left V 7 bases short and J 1 base short, with 12 bases between. CDR3 length equals 13 residues. The CDR3, as DNA: TGCAGCGGGGGGGGGACAGGCACAGATACGCAGTATTTT. Amino acid sequence: CSGGGTGTDTQYF.

The V call is TRBV2, the J call TRBJ1-2; possible D gene TRBD1, 5 bases. Germline loops: CDR1 SNHLY, CDR2 FYNNEI. V shed 3 bases and J shed 8 bases, with 13 bases lying between them. The CDR3 consists of 13 residues. For the CDR3, the DNA is TGTGCCAGCAGTGAGCAGGGAGGAGGAGGCTACACCTTC. As protein: CASSEQGGGGYTF. Supplemented by reference TRBV2 and TRBJ1-2, the full variable domain reads EPEVTQTPSHQVTQMGQEVILRCVPISNHLYFYWYRQILGQKVEFLVSFYNNEISEKSEIFDDQFSVERPDGSNFTLKIRSTKLEDSAMYFCASSEQGGGGYTFGSGTRLTVV.

This clonotype occurred once. The chain employs TRBV15 and TRBJ2-5; 8 nucleotides match TRBD1. Unmatched junction bases numbered 6, after V lost 5 bases and J lost 4 bases. The CDR3 consists of 14 residues. Germline CDR1 and CDR2: LNHNV and YYDKDF (reference sequence). The CDR3 DNA reads as TGTGCCACCAGCCCTAGGACAGGGACAGAGACCCAGTACTTC. This encodes CATSPRTGTETQYF.

This chain connects TRBV10-3 to TRBJ2-7, with 8 bases that match TRBD2. The J segment lost 5 bases and the V segment lost 3 bases, leaving 12 bases of the junction unmatched. There are 16 residues in the CDR3. Germline V gene data show CDR1 as ENHRY and CDR2 as SYGVKD. CDR3 nucleotides: TGTGCCATCAGTGATCTTTTAACGGGAGGGCCCAACGAGCAGTACTTC. As protein: CAISDLLTGGPNEQYF.

This clonotype was counted once. V is TRBV5-1 and J is TRBJ2-5; TRBD2 is a possible D gene (6 bases). The germline V gene has CDR1 SGHRS and CDR2 YFSETQ. The CDR3 sequence is 14 residues long. V was cut by 3 bases and J by 4 bases, with 13 bases left in between. The CDR3 loop is CASSWGGIGETQYF. CDR3 bases: TGCGCCAGCAGCTGGGGCGGGATAGGAGAGACCCAGTACTTC.

A few counts support this clonotype. This chain connects TRBV12-3 or TRBV12-4 to TRBJ2-4, with D unresolved. V was shortened by 3 bases and J by 0 bases, with 9 bases between the two germline ends. This CDR3 has 15 residues. CDR3 coding DNA: TGTGCCAGCAGTTTCCGCATAGTAGCCAAAAACATTCAGTACTTC. This translates into CASSFRIVAKNIQYF.